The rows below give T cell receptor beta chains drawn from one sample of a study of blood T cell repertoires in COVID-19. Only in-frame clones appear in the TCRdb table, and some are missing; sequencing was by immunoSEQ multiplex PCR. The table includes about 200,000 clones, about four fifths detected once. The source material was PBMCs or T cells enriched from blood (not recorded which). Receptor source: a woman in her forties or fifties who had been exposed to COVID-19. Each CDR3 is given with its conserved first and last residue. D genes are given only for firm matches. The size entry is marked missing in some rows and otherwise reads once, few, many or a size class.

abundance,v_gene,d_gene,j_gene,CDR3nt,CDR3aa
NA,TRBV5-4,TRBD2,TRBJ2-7,TGTGCCAGCAGCTCCGGACTAGCGGGACCCTACGAGCAGTACTTC,CASSSGLAGPYEQYF
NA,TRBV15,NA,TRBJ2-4,TGTGCCACCAGCAGAGATGGACTCGAAAACATTCAGTACTTC,CATSRDGLENIQYF
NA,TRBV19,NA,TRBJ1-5,TGTGCCAGTAGTTATAGACAGCCTAGCAATCAGCCCCAGCATTTT,CASSYRQPSNQPQHF
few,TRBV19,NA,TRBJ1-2,TGTGCCAGTAGTTTGGAGGGGCGGAACTATGGCTACACCTTC,CASSLEGRNYGYTF
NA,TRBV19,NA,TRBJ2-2,TGTGCCAGTAGTAGTAGCACCGGGGAGCTGTTTTTT,CASSSSTGELFF
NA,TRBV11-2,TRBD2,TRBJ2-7,TGTGCCAGCAGCCCCCTCGCTAGCGGGTCCTACGAGCAGTACTTC,CASSPLASGSYEQYF
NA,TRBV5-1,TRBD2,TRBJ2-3,TGCGCCAGCAGCTTGGGCGGGGGGGCCTACTACACAGATACGCAGTATTTT,CASSLGGGAYYTDTQYF
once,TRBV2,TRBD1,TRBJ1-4,TGTGCCAGCAGCTTGGACAGGGCCCTGGGAGAAAAACTGTTTTTT,CASSLDRALGEKLFF
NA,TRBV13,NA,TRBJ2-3,TGTGCCAGCAGCTTAGGCAGGGGCACAGATACGCAGTATTTT,CASSLGRGTDTQYF
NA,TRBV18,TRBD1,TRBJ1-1,TGTGCCAGCTCACAGGGGGCGATTGAAGCTTTCTTT,CASSQGAIEAFF
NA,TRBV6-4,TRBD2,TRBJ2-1,TGTGCCAGCAGCGAAATAGCGGGGGGCATAAATGAGCAGTTCTTC,CASSEIAGGINEQFF
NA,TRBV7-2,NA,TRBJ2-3,TGTGCCAGCAGCTTAGGCAGGTTAGATACGCAGTATTTT,CASSLGRLDTQYF
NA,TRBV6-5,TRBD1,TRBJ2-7,TGTGCCAGCAGTTCGACACAGGGGGCGGCCGAGCAGTACTTC,CASSSTQGAAEQYF
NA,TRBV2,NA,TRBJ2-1,TGTGCCAGCTCGGAGGGCTCCTACAATGAGCAGTTCTTC,CASSEGSYNEQFF
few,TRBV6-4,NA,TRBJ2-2,TGTGCCAGCAGTGTGTCTGCGGAGGACACCGGGGAGCTGTTTTTT,CASSVSAEDTGELFF
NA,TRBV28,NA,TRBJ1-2,TGTGCCAGCACCCCCCAGGACAGTTTCAACCCAGGGAGAAATGGCTACACCTTC,CASTPQDSFNPGRNGYTF
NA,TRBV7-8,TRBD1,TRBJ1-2,TGTGCCAGCAGCTTGGGGGAGGGACAGGGGTATGGCTACACCTTC,CASSLGEGQGYGYTF
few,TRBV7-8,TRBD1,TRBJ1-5,TGTGCCAGCAGCTTAACTCCCCCCTGGACAGGGCCTAGCAATCAGCCCCAGCATTTT,CASSLTPPWTGPSNQPQHF
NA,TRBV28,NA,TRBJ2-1,TGTGCTCTTGGTGGCAGGAGGTACAATGAGCAGTTCTTC,CALGGRRYNEQFF
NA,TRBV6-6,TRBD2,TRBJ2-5,TGTGCCAGCAGTAGCTTGGGGACTAGCCAAGAGACCCAGTACTTC,CASSSLGTSQETQYF
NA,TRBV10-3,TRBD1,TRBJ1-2,TGTGCCATCAGTGACGGGACAGATCGTCTTGGCTACACCTTC,CAISDGTDRLGYTF
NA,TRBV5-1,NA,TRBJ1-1,TGCGCCAGCAGCACTAGACAGGCGCCGAACACTGAAGCTTTCTTT,CASSTRQAPNTEAFF
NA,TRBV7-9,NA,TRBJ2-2,TGTGCCAGCAGCTTAGTTTCACAGAACACCGGGGAGCTGTTTTTT,CASSLVSQNTGELFF
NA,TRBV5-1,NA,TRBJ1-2,TGCGCCAGCAGCTTACTCGGCGGGTTTGGCTACACCTTC,CASSLLGGFGYTF
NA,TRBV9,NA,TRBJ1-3,TGTGCCAGCAGCGTAGCAGGGATTGGAAACACCATATATTTT,CASSVAGIGNTIYF
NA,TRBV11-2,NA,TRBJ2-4,TGTGCCAGCAGCCCTAGTCTGGGACACGGAAACATTCAGTACTTC,CASSPSLGHGNIQYF
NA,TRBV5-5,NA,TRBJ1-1,TGTGCCAGCAGCTGGGGTGGACAGACGAACACTGAAGCTTTCTTT,CASSWGGQTNTEAFF
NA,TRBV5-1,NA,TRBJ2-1,TGCGCCAGCAGCTTGGGCAGTTCCACCTACAATGAGCAGTTCTTC,CASSLGSSTYNEQFF
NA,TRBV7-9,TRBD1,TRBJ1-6,TGTGCCAGCAGCTTTAGTCCAGGGGGCCGATCACCCCTCCACTTT,CASSFSPGGRSPLHF
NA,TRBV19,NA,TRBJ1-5,TGTGCCGGGGGGATTATTGCGGGGAGCAATCAGCCCCAGCATTTT,CAGGIIAGSNQPQHF
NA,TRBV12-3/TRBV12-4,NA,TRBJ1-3,TGTGCCAGCACCCCCTTCAGGAACACCATATATTTT,CASTPFRNTIYF
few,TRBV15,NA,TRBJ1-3,TGTGCCACCAGCAGAGATCGGCTACAGGGAAACACCATATATTTT,CATSRDRLQGNTIYF
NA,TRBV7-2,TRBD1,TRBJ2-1,TGTGCCAGCAGCTCAACCGGGACAGGGCCCGGGGGCCCGTTCTTC,CASSSTGTGPGGPFF
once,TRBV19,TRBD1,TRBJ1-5,TGTGCCAGTAGTGCCAGGGGGCCGAATAGCAATCAGCCCCAGCATTTT,CASSARGPNSNQPQHF
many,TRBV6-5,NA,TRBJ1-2,TGTGCCAGCAGCAAGGGCGGGTACTATGGCTACACCTTC,CASSKGGYYGYTF
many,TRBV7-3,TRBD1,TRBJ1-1,TGTGCCAGCAGCTTATGGCAGGGGGCGGGTGAAGCTTTCTTT,CASSLWQGAGEAFF
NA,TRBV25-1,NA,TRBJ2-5,TGTGCCAGCAGTGAGCCCGGGGTTGCGACCCAGTACTTC,CASSEPGVATQYF
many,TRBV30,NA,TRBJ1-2,TGTGCCTGGAGTGTTCGAGGCAGCTATGGCTACACCTTC,CAWSVRGSYGYTF
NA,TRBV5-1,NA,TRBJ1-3,TGCGCCAGCAGCTTGGCCTCGGTAGCCCTTGGAAACACCATATATTTT,CASSLASVALGNTIYF
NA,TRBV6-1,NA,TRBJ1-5,TGTGCCAGCAGTGAAGTCCCGTCTAGGGGGGGCCAGCCCCAGCATTTT,CASSEVPSRGGQPQHF
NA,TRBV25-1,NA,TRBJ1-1,TGTGCCAGCAGCAGGGGAGAAGGGACTGAAGCTTTCTTT,CASSRGEGTEAFF
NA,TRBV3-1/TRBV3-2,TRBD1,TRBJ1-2,TGTGCCAGCAGCCACGCAGGGGGAGCTGGCTACACCTTC,CASSHAGGAGYTF
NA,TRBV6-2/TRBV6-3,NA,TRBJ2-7,TGTGCCAGCAGTTACCTGGGCACCAAGGAGCAGTACTTC,CASSYLGTKEQYF
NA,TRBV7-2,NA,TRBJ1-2,TGTGCCAGCAGCTTAATAAAGTTTGCGGGGGGCTACACCTTC,CASSLIKFAGGYTF
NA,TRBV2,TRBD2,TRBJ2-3,TGTGCCAGCAGTGCAAGGACTAGCGGGGGAAGAATTAGCACAGATACGCAGTATTTT,CASSARTSGGRISTDTQYF
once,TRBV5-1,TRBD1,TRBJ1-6,TGCGCCAGCAGCAAGGGACAGGGCAAAAGTTCACCCCTCCACTTT,CASSKGQGKSSPLHF
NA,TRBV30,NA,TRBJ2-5,TGTGCCTGGAGGAGGGAATTGGGGGAGACCCAGTACTTC,CAWRRELGETQYF
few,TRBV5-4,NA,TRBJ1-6,TGTGCCAGCAGCTTGGAAACAGGCTCCTATAATTCACCCCTCCACTTT,CASSLETGSYNSPLHF
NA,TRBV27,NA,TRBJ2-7,TGTGCCAGCAGTTTATTCCGGACTGTCTACGAGCAGTACTTC,CASSLFRTVYEQYF
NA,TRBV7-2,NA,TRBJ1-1,TGTGCCAGCAGCTTAACAGCGGCAGGAGTAAACACTGAAGCTTTCTTT,CASSLTAAGVNTEAFF
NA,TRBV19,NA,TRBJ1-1,TGTGCCAGTAGTCTCCCGGGGGGCTATACGAGCACTGAAGCTTTCTTT,CASSLPGGYTSTEAFF